What follows is one T cell receptor beta chain and its context. These data are taken from a study of T cell responses to AZD1222 COVID-19 vaccine. The CDR3 extends over 13 amino acids. Looked up from germline, CDR1 is MNHNY and CDR2 is SVGAGI (reference sequence). Trimming took off 6 bases at V and 2 bases at J, with 11 bases between the two ends. Sequencing was performed with immunoSEQ multiplex PCR; in TCRdb, only in-frame clones are kept and a portion is missing. This table has 180,000 or so clones, approximately 94% appearing once. The sequence came from an adult who received the AZD1222 COVID-19 vaccine. J is TRBJ2-7 and V is TRBV6-6; D is uncertain. The input for sequencing was peripheral blood, taken 28 days after the second AZD1222 dose. The CDR3 DNA follows: TGTGCCAGCAGCCTGGGCTACCCCTACGAGCAGTACTTC. Encoded protein: CASSLGYPYEQYF.